The 32 T cell receptor beta chains presented below share a single source sample, sequenced in a study of blood T cell repertoires in COVID-19. This table comes from immunoSEQ multiplex PCR, and its TCRdb copy is limited to in-frame clones, with some not included. The sample includes some 200,000 clones, about 85% of them seen just once. What was sequenced was peripheral blood. These receptors were taken from a man between 60 and 75 years old with COVID-19, enrolled during active disease.

V usage is TRBV27 and J usage is TRBJ2-7; 8 bases align to TRBD2. The CDR3 runs to 14 residues. V was clipped by 8 bases and J by 2 bases; unmatched bases: 8. Germline V gene sequence: CDR1 MNHEY, CDR2 SMNVEV (reference sequence). The CDR3 region is CASWKAGDTYEQYF. CDR3 in DNA: TGTGCCAGCTGGAAAGCGGGGGACACCTACGAGCAGTACTTC.

The rearrangement links TRBV5-8 to TRBJ1-1, with 7 bases identical to TRBD1. CDR1 and CDR2 (germline): SGHTS, YDEGEE. The CDR3 loop spans 15 amino acids. V lost 1 base to trimming and J lost 1 base; unmatched junction nucleotides: 4. CDR3 in amino acids: CASSLSGTANTEAFF. CDR3 DNA: TGTGCCAGCAGCTTGTCCGGGACAGCGAACACTGAAGCTTTCTTT.

V is TRBV10-2 and J is TRBJ1-1; a possible D gene is TRBD1 (5 bases). CDR1 WSHSY and CDR2 SAAADI come from the germline V gene. This CDR3 region has 14 residues. With 8 bases removed from V and 4 bases from J, the gap between germline ends came to 17 bases. The CDR3 here is CASGSLGVGTEAFF. The CDR3 DNA is TGCGCCAGCGGCTCATTAGGGGTGGGCACTGAAGCTTTCTTT.

This chain joins TRBV27 and TRBJ2-2, with a possible D match to TRBD1 (6 bases). Deletions cut 2 bases from V and 2 bases from J, with 9 bases between. Germline V gene lookup returns CDR1 MNHEY and CDR2 SMNVEV (reference sequence). CDR3 length: 15 amino acids. The CDR3 DNA follows: TGTGCCAGCAGTTTAGCAGGGGTCAACACCGGGGAGCTGTTTTTT. It is translated as CASSLAGVNTGELFF.

The chain couples TRBV27 to TRBJ1-6; 7 nucleotides agree with TRBD1. CDR1 is MNHEY, CDR2 SMNVEV, per germline (reference sequence). There are 13 residues in the CDR3. V was pared by 9 bases and J by 3 bases, with 2 bases of the junction left unmatched. This CDR3 is CASSGGYNSPLHF. The DNA of the CDR3 is TGTGCCAGTTCAGGGGGCTATAATTCACCCCTCCACTTT.

The genes are TRBV19 and TRBJ1-2; 9 positions agree with TRBD1. The CDR3 covers 15 residues. V shed 7 bases and J 8 bases; nucleotides not matched to a gene: 14. Per the germline V gene, CDR1 is LNHDA and CDR2 is SQIVND (reference sequence). The CDR3 here is CASTAGTGRRHGYTF. CDR3 nucleotide sequence: TGTGCCAGTACCGCCGGGACAGGGAGACGACACGGCTACACCTTC.

The rearrangement joins TRBV27 to TRBJ1-6, with a possible D match to TRBD1 (6 bases). CDR3 length: 15 amino acids. Trimming shortened V by 7 bases and J by 3 bases, and 13 bases separated the two germline ends. The V gene's germline CDR1 is MNHEY and CDR2 SMNVEV (reference sequence). For the CDR3, the DNA is TGTGCCAGCAAGGGGGTCCTACGCTATAATTCACCCCTCCACTTT. Protein product: CASKGVLRYNSPLHF.

The CDR3 DNA reads as TGTGCCACCAGCAGAGATCAAAACAGGGCGGGCGAGCAGTACTTC. This sequence encodes CATSRDQNRAGEQYF. The chain joins TRBV15 to TRBJ2-7, with D possibly being TRBD1 (6 bases). The CDR3 has 15 amino acids. V gave up 0 bases and J gave up 6 bases, with 15 bases separating them. Germline assignment: CDR1 LNHNV and CDR2 YYDKDF (reference sequence).

This chain uses TRBV28 with TRBJ1-1, with 10 positions matching TRBD1. Germline V gene lookup returns CDR1 MDHEN and CDR2 SYDVKM. This CDR3 is 15 amino acids long. Losses at the gene ends were 7 bases for V and 5 bases for J; bases not matched to a gene: 10. CDR3 protein: CASKRDRGPGTEAFF. CDR3 DNA sequence: TGTGCCAGCAAACGAGACAGGGGGCCGGGGACTGAAGCTTTCTTT.

The V and J genes are TRBV6-6 and TRBJ1-2; 7 bases are a match to TRBD1. Trimming took 6 bases from V and 4 from J; bases not matched to a gene: 5. CDR3 size: 13 residues. CDR1 and CDR2 from the germline V gene are MNHNY and SVGAGI (reference sequence). CDR3 nucleotides: TGTGCCAGCAGCGCGGGACAGATCTATGGCTACACCTTC. Protein product: CASSAGQIYGYTF.

This chain connects TRBV30 to TRBJ2-1, with D tentatively TRBD2 (5 bases). This CDR3 is built from 15 residues. Germline V gene sequence: CDR1 GTSNPN, CDR2 SVGIG (reference sequence). Trimming cost V 3 bases and J 9 bases, with 21 bases left between them. The CDR3 DNA reads as TGTGCCTGGAGGGACTTCCAAAATAAACGCGGTGAGCAGTTCTTC. As protein: CAWRDFQNKRGEQFF.

The chain carries TRBV7-2 and TRBJ2-7; D perhaps matches TRBD1 (5 bases). Trimming shortened V by 5 bases and J by 4 bases, and 15 bases separated the two germline ends. The CDR3 has 14 residues. Germline V gene lookup returns CDR1 SGHTA and CDR2 FQGNSA. As DNA, the CDR3 is TGTGCCAGCAGCGGCTCAGGGTGGGAATACGAGCAGTACTTC. As protein: CASSGSGWEYEQYF. Combining the CDR3 with reference TRBV7-2 and TRBJ2-7 gives the whole variable domain GAGVSQSPSNKVTEKGKDVELRCDPISGHTALYWYRQSLGQGLEFLIYFQGNSAPDKSGLPSDRFSAERTGGSVSTLTIQRTQQEDSAVYLCASSGSGWEYEQYFGPGTRLTVT.

The CDR3 sequence: CASSSTGSPGELFF. CDR3 nucleotides: TGTGCCAGCAGTTCTACCGGGAGTCCCGGGGAGCTGTTTTTT. The chain couples TRBV28 to TRBJ2-2; perhaps TRBD2 as D (6 bases). V dropped 4 bases and J dropped 6 bases, with 12 bases sitting between them. Looked up from germline, CDR1 is MDHEN and CDR2 is SYDVKM. The CDR3 length is 14 residues.

The rearrangement links TRBV7-8 to TRBJ1-6; 7 bases are a match to TRBD1. Per the germline V gene, CDR1 is SGHVS and CDR2 is FQNEAQ. Trimming at V came to 4 bases and at J to 8 bases, leaving 5 bases not matched to a gene. The CDR3 totals 14 residues. The DNA for the CDR3 is TGTGCCAGCAGCTCACAGGGGAACCATTCACCCCTCCACTTT. Its translation: CASSSQGNHSPLHF.

The genes are TRBV14 and TRBJ1-5, with TRBD1 identical over 7 bases. Per the germline V gene, CDR1 is SGHDN and CDR2 is FVKESK. Trimming at V came to 4 bases and at J to 4 bases, leaving 1 base not matched to a gene. The CDR3 consists of 13 residues. This chain's CDR3 is CASSLTGNQPQHF. The CDR3 DNA is TGTGCCAGCAGCCTGACAGGGAATCAGCCCCAGCATTTT.

The V and J genes are TRBV6-5 and TRBJ1-5, with D perhaps matching TRBD1 (5 bases). V was trimmed by 2 bases and J by 4 bases, leaving 9 bases between them. Germline V gives CDR1 MNHEY, CDR2 SVGAGI. The CDR3 covers 14 residues. CDR3 nucleotides: TGTGCCAGCAGTTACAGGGGTGGGAATCAGCCCCAGCATTTT. Translating gives CASSYRGGNQPQHF.

This clone was detected many times. The chain recombines TRBV5-1 with TRBJ1-1; D is uncertain. From germline, CDR1 is SGHRS and CDR2 YFSETQ. V was cut by 5 bases and J by 5 bases, with 16 bases left in between. The CDR3 loop spans 14 amino acids. DNA of the CDR3: TGCGCCAGCAGTTATTGGGAGAGTGGGACTGAAGCTTTCTTT. It yields the protein CASSYWESGTEAFF.

The J gene is TRBJ1-1, the V gene TRBV6-5, with D possibly being TRBD1 (5 bases). The CDR3 contains 15 residues. Between the trimmed V and J ends, which lost 0 bases and 5 bases, there was a span of 13 bases. Germline V gene data show CDR1 as MNHEY and CDR2 as SVGAGI. CDR3 residues: CASSYSSDRDTEAFF. The CDR3 coding sequence is TGTGCCAGCAGTTACTCGAGCGACAGAGATACTGAAGCTTTCTTT.

This sequence joins TRBV27 and TRBJ1-5; 7 positions agree with TRBD1. The CDR3 has 17 residues. With 4 bases clipped from V and 0 bases from J, the junction kept 9 bases outside the gene matches. Germline CDR1 and CDR2: MNHEY and SMNVEV (reference sequence). This CDR3 reads CASSSRDRTDSNQPQHF. Here the CDR3 DNA reads TGTGCCAGCAGTTCCCGGGACAGAACCGATAGCAATCAGCCCCAGCATTTT.

V is TRBV7-9 and J is TRBJ1-4, with 7 positions matching TRBD1. V dropped 5 bases and J dropped 1; count of bases not matched to a gene: 7. The CDR3 has 16 amino acids. Germline V gene lookup returns CDR1 SEHNR and CDR2 FQNEAQ (reference sequence). Written as DNA, the CDR3 is TGTGCCAGCAGCCTCCCCAGGGGGAGAACTAATGAAAAACTGTTTTTT. This translates into CASSLPRGRTNEKLFF.

The V gene is TRBV7-9, the J gene TRBJ1-3, with 7 positions matching TRBD1. With 2 bases clipped from V and 1 base from J, the junction kept 14 bases outside the gene matches. Germline V gene data show CDR1 as SEHNR and CDR2 as FQNEAQ (reference sequence). The CDR3 has 19 residues. CDR3 DNA sequence: TGTGCCAGCAGCTTATCACGCTCGTTTACCAGGGGGTCTGGAAACACCATATATTTT. Encoded protein: CASSLSRSFTRGSGNTIYF. Supplemented by reference TRBV7-9 and TRBJ1-3, the full variable domain reads DTGVSQNPRHKITKRGQNVTFRCDPISEHNRLYWYRQTLGQGPEFLTYFQNEAQLEKSRLLSDRFSAERPKGSFSTLEIQRTEQGDSAMYLCASSLSRSFTRGSGNTIYFGEGSWLTVV.

The chain combines TRBV18 with TRBJ1-1; D is ambiguous. The CDR3 length is 14 residues. CDR1 is KGHSH and CDR2 is LQKENI in the germline V gene. V lost 6 bases to trimming and J lost 0 bases, with 11 bases between them. In DNA, the CDR3 is TGTGCCAGCTCCCCGTCAGACTTGAACACTGAAGCTTTCTTT. Its translation: CASSPSDLNTEAFF.

This chain joins TRBV25-1 and TRBJ1-4; tentatively, D is TRBD1 (6 bases). Looked up from germline, CDR1 is MGHDK and CDR2 is SYGVNS. Trimming removed 1 base at V and 4 bases at J, with 10 bases between. CDR3 length: 15 residues. This CDR3 reads CASSESGALNEKLFF. The CDR3, as DNA: TGTGCCAGCAGTGAATCAGGGGCCCTTAATGAAAAACTGTTTTTT.

This clone came up a few times. The chain links TRBV7-2 to TRBJ1-2, with a possible D match to TRBD1 (5 bases). V was clipped by 1 base and J by 8 bases, with 8 bases between them. This CDR3 comprises 12 residues. The germline V gene has CDR1 SGHTA and CDR2 FQGNSA. CDR3 nucleotides: TGTGCCAGCAGCTTAGAAGGGGCCGGCTACACCTTC. Translation: CASSLEGAGYTF.

This chain joins TRBV4-2 and TRBJ1-5; D remains ambiguous. Trimming took 1 base from V and 4 from J, leaving 11 bases between them. Germline V CDR1 and CDR2: LGHNA, YNFKEQ. This CDR3 comprises 15 residues. The CDR3 nucleotides read TGTGCCAGCAGCCAAGGGTCTACGGGGAATCAGCCCCAGCATTTT. It is translated as CASSQGSTGNQPQHF.

This clone has only a few counts. The chain couples TRBV2 to TRBJ1-3, with 8 bases fitting TRBD1. Germline assignment: CDR1 SNHLY and CDR2 FYNNEI. This CDR3 spans 16 amino acids. V shed 2 bases and J 4 bases; nucleotides not matched to a gene: 7. CDR3 in amino acids: CASSEQGARTGNTIYF. The CDR3 DNA follows: TGTGCCAGCAGTGAACAGGGGGCGCGTACAGGAAACACCATATATTTT.

The table lists this clone with a few counts. The V gene is TRBV3-1 (or the pseudogene TRBV3-2), the J gene TRBJ1-4, with D unresolved. The length of the CDR3 is 15 residues. V was cut by 0 bases and J by 7 bases, with 12 bases left in between. The germline gives CDR1 LGHDT, CDR2 YNNKEL (reference sequence). For the CDR3, the DNA is TGTGCCAGCAGCCAAGATCGGGTCGTGGGTGAAAAACTGTTTTTT. Translated: CASSQDRVVGEKLFF.

The rearrangement links TRBV2 to TRBJ2-5; unclear D gene. This CDR3 is built from 14 residues. Germline assignment: CDR1 SNHLY and CDR2 FYNNEI. Trimming shortened V by 7 bases and J by 4 bases, and 16 bases separated the two germline ends. The CDR3 loop reads CASTKKRTGETQYF. DNA of the CDR3: TGTGCCAGCACCAAGAAACGAACGGGAGAGACCCAGTACTTC.

This chain uses TRBV7-8 with TRBJ2-1; TRBD2 aligns across 9 bases. Germline CDR1 SGHVS, CDR2 FQNEAQ. The CDR3 loop spans 14 amino acids. V shed 5 bases, J shed 6 bases, and the junction held 5 bases outside the gene matches. CDR3 nucleotides: TGTGCCAGCAGCGTGGGACTAGCCGGCAATGAGCAGTTCTTC. Encoded protein: CASSVGLAGNEQFF.

This chain joins TRBV5-1 and TRBJ2-1, with D possibly being TRBD2 (6 bases). The CDR3 consists of 13 residues. Germline V CDR1 and CDR2: SGHRS, YFSETQ. V was cut by 0 bases and J by 8 bases, with 9 bases left in between. In nucleotides, the CDR3 is TGCGCCAGCAGCTTGGGGGGACTCGATGAGCAGTTCTTC. Translating it yields CASSLGGLDEQFF. Together with reference TRBV5-1 and TRBJ2-1, the CDR3 gives the full variable domain: KAGVTQTPRYLIKTRGQQVTLSCSPISGHRSVSWYQQTPGQGLQFLFEYFSETQRNKGNFPGRFSGRQFSNSRSEMNVSTLELGDSALYLCASSLGGLDEQFFGPGTRLTVL.

Here the CDR3 reads CASSQGANYGYTF. The CDR3 nucleotides read TGTGCCAGCAGCCAAGGGGCGAACTATGGCTACACCTTC. The genes are TRBV3-1 (or the pseudogene TRBV3-2) and TRBJ1-2; D not resolved. The CDR3 has 13 amino acids. Trimming stripped 1 base from V and 2 bases from J, with 5 bases between. Germline V lookup: CDR1 LGHDT, CDR2 YNNKEL (reference sequence).

The CDR3, as DNA: TGCGCCAGCAGTGAGAGGGACACTCTGCCATCCAAAAACATTCAGTACTTC. Its protein product is CASSERDTLPSKNIQYF. This chain uses TRBV10-2 with TRBJ2-4; tentatively, D is TRBD1 (6 bases). Germline V gene sequence: CDR1 WSHSY, CDR2 SAAADI. V lost 2 bases and J 2 bases, leaving 16 bases between the germline ends. There are 17 residues in the CDR3.